The 8 T cell receptor beta chains listed next were all sequenced from one sample in a study of shared clonotypes between healthy human individuals. The protocol was immunoSEQ multiplex PCR, while the TCRdb copy is restricted to in-frame clones and leaves out a portion. The repertoire holds around 2.3 million clones, with around 95% as singletons. The sequencing sample was made of naive CD4+ T cells sorted from blood. As to subset: CD45RA+ positively selected. The receptors derive from a man aged 18 to 29 in good health.

This chain joins TRBV5-1 and TRBJ2-1; no clear D gene. Germline loops: CDR1 SGHRS, CDR2 YFSETQ. The CDR3 is 15 residues long. Trimming removed 1 base from V and 2 bases from J, with 10 bases in between. CDR3 loop: CASSLLAGTYNEQFF. The CDR3 DNA follows: TGCGCCAGCAGCTTGTTGGCTGGGACCTACAATGAGCAGTTCTTC.

The genes are TRBV4-3 and TRBJ2-2; D uncertain. CDR1 is LGHNA, CDR2 YSLEER, per germline. This CDR3 contains 13 residues. V was clipped by 0 bases and J by 9 bases, with 8 bases between them. CDR3: CASSQDVGRELFF. CDR3 nucleotides: TGCGCCAGCAGCCAAGATGTGGGCCGGGAGCTGTTTTTT.

The chain has TRBV4-1 and TRBJ2-7; D uncertain. Germline CDR1 and CDR2: MGHRA and YSYEKL. V was cut by 3 bases and J by 7 bases, with 13 bases left in between. This CDR3 is built from 13 residues. CDR3 DNA: TGCGCCAGCAGCCACCTATCCACCGGAGAGCAGTACTTC. Translating gives CASSHLSTGEQYF.

The chain has TRBV9 and TRBJ2-1, with a weak D call TRBD1 (5 bases). CDR1 is SGDLS, CDR2 YYNGEE, per germline. CDR3 size: 14 residues. V was shortened by 0 bases and J by 3 bases, with 7 bases between the two germline ends. The CDR3 spells CASSVGQGYNEQFF. The CDR3 DNA sequence: TGTGCCAGCAGCGTAGGTCAGGGCTACAATGAGCAGTTCTTC.

The chain carries TRBV10-3 and TRBJ1-6; D is uncertain. The CDR3 extends over 12 amino acids. Between the trimmed V and J ends, which lost 4 bases and 11 bases, there was a span of 9 bases. Per germline, CDR1 ENHRY and CDR2 SYGVKD. The chain's CDR3 is CAISAGFAPLHF. CDR3 nucleotides: TGTGCCATCAGTGCCGGTTTTGCACCCCTCCACTTT.

With regard to this clone: Within the sample, other DNA sequences also encode this same CDR3. V gene TRBV7-2 combines with J gene TRBJ2-1; D possibly corresponds to TRBD1 (5 bases). The V gene lost 0 bases and the J gene lost 2 bases, with 5 bases spanning the gap. The CDR3 is 14 residues long. Germline V gene data show CDR1 as SGHTA and CDR2 as FQGNSA. CDR3 protein: CASSLAGPYNEQFF. The CDR3 DNA reads TGTGCCAGCAGCTTAGCGGGGCCCTACAATGAGCAGTTCTTC.

The chain links TRBV7-9 to TRBJ2-2; possibly TRBD1 for D (5 bases). In germline, CDR1 is SEHNR, CDR2 FQNEAQ (reference sequence). Trimming stripped 1 base from V and 10 bases from J, with 13 bases between. The length of the CDR3 is 14 residues. Here the CDR3 reads CASSLEAGLVELFF. CDR3 nucleotide sequence: TGTGCCAGCAGCTTAGAGGCAGGGTTGGTGGAGCTGTTTTTT.

This chain joins TRBV5-4 and TRBJ1-4; TRBD1 might be the D (6 bases). With 8 bases removed from V and 8 bases from J, the gap between germline ends came to 13 bases. The CDR3 runs 12 residues. Germline CDR1 is SGHNT and CDR2 is YYREEE (reference sequence). In nucleotides, the CDR3 is TGTGCCAGGGGGGCCAGGGCGGAAAAACTGTTTTTT. Protein sequence: CARGARAEKLFF. The whole variable domain, remainder taken from reference TRBV5-4 and TRBJ1-4, is ETGVTQSPTHLIKTRGQQVTLRCSSQSGHNTVSWYQQALGQGPQFIFQYYREEENGRGNFPPRFSGLQFPNYSSELNVNALELDDSALYLCARGARAEKLFFGSGTQLSVL.